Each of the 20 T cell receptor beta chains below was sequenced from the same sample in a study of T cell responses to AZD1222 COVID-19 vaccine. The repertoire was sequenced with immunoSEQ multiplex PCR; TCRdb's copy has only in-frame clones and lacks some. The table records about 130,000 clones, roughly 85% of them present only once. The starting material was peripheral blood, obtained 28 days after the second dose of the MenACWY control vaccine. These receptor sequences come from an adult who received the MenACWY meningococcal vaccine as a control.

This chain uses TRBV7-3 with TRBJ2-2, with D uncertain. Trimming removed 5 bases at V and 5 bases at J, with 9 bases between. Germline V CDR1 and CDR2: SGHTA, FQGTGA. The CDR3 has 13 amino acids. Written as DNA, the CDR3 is TGTGCCAGCAGCGCCGTGGGGACCGGGGAGCTGTTTTTT. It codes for CASSAVGTGELFF.

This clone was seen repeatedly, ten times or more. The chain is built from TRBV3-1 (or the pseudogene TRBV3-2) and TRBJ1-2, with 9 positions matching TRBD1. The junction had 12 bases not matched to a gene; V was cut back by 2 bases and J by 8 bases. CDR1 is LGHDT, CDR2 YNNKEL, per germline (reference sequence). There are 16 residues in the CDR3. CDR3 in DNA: TGTGCCAGCAGCCAATCGAGATCCGGGACAGGGAAGGGCTACACCTTC. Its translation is CASSQSRSGTGKGYTF.

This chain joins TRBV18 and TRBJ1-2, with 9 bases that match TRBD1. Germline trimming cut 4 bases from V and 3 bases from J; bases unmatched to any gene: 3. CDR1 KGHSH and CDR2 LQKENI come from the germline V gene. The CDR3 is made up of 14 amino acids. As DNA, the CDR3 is TGTGCCAGCTCACAACAGGGGGCCGACTATGGCTACACCTTC. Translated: CASSQQGADYGYTF.

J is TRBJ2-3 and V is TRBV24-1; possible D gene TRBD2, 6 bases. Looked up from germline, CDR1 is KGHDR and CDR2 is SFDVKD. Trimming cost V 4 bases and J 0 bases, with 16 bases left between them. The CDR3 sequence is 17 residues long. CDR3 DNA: TGTGCCACCAGTGAACTTACCGGGAGCCCGAGCACAGATACGCAGTATTTT. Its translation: CATSELTGSPSTDTQYF.

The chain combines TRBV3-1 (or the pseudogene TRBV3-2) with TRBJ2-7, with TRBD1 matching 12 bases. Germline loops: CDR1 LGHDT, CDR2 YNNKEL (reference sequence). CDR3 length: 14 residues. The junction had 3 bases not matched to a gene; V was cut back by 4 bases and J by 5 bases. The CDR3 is CASSRGQGAHEQYV. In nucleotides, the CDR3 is TGTGCCAGCAGCCGGGGACAGGGGGCTCACGAGCAGTACGTC.

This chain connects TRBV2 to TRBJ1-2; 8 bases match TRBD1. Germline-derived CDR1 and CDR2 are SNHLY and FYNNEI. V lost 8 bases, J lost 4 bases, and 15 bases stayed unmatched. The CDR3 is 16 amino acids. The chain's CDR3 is CASQSDGQGPSYGYTF. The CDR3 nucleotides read TGTGCCAGCCAATCGGACGGACAGGGCCCATCCTATGGCTACACCTTC.

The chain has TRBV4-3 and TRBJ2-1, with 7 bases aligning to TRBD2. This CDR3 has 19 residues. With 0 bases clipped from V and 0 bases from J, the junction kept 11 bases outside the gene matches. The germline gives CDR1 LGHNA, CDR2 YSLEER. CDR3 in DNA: TGCGCCAGCAGCCAAGATAGGGGTAGCGGGTGGAGCTCCTACAATGAGCAGTTCTTC. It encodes CASSQDRGSGWSSYNEQFF.

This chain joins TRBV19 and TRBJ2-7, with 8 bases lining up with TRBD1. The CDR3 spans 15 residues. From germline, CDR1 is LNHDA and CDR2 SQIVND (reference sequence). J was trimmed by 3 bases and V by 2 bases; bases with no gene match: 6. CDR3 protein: CASSISGQGSYEQYF. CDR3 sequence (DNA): TGTGCCAGTAGTATATCAGGACAGGGAAGCTACGAGCAGTACTTC.

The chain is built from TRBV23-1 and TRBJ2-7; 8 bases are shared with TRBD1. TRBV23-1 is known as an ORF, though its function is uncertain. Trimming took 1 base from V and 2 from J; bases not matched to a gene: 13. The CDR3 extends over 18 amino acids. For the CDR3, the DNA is TGCGCCAGCAGTCAATGGGCTTGGAGGGACAGGCCTCCCTACGAGCAGTACGTC. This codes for CASSQWAWRDRPPYEQYV.

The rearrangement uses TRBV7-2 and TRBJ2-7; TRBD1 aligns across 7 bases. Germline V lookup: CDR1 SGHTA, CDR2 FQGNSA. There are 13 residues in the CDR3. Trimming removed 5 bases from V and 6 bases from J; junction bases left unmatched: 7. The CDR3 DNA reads TGTGCCAGCAGCCTCGTGACAGGGCCCGAGCAGTACTTC. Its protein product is CASSLVTGPEQYF.

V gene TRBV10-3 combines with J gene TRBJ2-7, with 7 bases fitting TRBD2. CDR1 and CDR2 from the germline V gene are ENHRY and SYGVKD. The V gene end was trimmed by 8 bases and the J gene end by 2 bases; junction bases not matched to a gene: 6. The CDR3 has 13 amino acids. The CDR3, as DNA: TGTGCCATCGAGGCGAGCGGGACCTACGAGCAGTACTTC. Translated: CAIEASGTYEQYF.

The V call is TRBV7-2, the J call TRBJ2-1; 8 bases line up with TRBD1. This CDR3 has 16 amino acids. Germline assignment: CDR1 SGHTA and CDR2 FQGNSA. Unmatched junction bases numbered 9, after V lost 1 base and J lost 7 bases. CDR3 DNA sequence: TGTGCCAGCAGCTTAGTGGGGACAGGTAAAGGGAATGAGCAGTTCTTC. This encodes CASSLVGTGKGNEQFF. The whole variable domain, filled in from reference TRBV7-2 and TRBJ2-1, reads GAGVSQSPSNKVTEKGKDVELRCDPISGHTALYWYRQSLGQGLEFLIYFQGNSAPDKSGLPSDRFSAERTGGSVSTLTIQRTQQEDSAVYLCASSLVGTGKGNEQFFGPGTRLTVL.

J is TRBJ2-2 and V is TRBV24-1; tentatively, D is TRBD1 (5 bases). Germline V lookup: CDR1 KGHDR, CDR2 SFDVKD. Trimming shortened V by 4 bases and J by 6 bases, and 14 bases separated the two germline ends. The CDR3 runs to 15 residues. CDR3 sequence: CATSDSARVSGELFF. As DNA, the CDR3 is TGTGCCACCAGTGACTCAGCCAGGGTATCCGGGGAGCTGTTTTTT.

DNA for the CDR3: TGTGCCAGCAGCTTAGGCGTTGGGGGCGGTAGCAATCAGCCCCAGCATTTT. Translation: CASSLGVGGGSNQPQHF. The chain recombines TRBV7-9 with TRBJ1-5; maybe TRBD1 (6 bases). V shed 1 base and J shed 0 bases, with 13 bases lying between them. Germline V gives CDR1 SEHNR, CDR2 FQNEAQ (reference sequence). The length of the CDR3 is 17 residues.

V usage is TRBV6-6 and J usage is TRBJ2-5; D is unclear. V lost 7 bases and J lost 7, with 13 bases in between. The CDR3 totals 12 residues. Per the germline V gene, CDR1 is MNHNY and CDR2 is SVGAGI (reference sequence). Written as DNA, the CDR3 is TGTGCCAGCAAATTCCTCGAAGGGACCCAGTACTTC. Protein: CASKFLEGTQYF.

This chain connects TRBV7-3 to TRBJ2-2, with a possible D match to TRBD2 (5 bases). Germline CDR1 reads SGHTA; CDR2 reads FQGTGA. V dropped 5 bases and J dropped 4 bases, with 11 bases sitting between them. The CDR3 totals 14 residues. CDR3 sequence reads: CASSLTSRTGELFF. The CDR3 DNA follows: TGTGCCAGCAGCCTCACTAGTCGCACCGGGGAGCTGTTTTTT.

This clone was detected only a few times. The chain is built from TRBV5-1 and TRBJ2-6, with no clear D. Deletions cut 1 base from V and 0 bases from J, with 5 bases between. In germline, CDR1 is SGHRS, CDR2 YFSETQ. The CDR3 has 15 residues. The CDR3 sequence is CASSLTGSGANVLTF. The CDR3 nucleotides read TGCGCCAGCAGCTTGACGGGCTCTGGGGCCAACGTCCTGACTTTC.

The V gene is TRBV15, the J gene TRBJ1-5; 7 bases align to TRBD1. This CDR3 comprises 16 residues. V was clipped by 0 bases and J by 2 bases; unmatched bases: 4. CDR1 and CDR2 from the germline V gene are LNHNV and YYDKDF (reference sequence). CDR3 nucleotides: TGTGCCACCAGCAGAGATAAGGGGGCCGGCAATCAGCCCCAGCATTTT. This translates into CATSRDKGAGNQPQHF.

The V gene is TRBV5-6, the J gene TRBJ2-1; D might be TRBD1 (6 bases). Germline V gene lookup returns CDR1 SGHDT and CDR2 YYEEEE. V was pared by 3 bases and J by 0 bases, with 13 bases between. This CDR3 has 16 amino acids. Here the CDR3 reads CASSSVPDSSYNEQFF. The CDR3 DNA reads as TGTGCCAGCAGCTCCGTGCCGGACAGCTCCTACAATGAGCAGTTCTTC.

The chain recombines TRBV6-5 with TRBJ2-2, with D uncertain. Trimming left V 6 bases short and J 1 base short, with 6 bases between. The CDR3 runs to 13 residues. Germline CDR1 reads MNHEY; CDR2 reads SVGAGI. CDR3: CASRIWNTGELFF. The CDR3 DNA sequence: TGTGCCAGCAGAATCTGGAACACCGGGGAGCTGTTTTTT.